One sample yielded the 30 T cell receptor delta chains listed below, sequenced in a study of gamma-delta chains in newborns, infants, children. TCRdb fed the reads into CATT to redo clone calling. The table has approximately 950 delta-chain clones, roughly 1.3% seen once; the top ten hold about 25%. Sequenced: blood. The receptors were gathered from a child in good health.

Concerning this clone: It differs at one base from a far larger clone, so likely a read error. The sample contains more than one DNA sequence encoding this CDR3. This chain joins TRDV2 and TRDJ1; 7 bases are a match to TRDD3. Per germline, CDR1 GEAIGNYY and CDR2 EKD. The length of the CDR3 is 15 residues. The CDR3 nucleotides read TGTGCCTGTGACACCCTGGGGGGGTACACCGATAAACTCATCTTC. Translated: CACDTLGGYTDKLIF.

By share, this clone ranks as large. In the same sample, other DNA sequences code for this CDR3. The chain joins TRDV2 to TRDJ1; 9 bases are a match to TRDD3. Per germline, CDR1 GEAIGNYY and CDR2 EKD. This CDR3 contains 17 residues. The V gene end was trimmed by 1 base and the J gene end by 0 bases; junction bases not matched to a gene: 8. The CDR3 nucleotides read TGTGCCTGTGACACTTTGACTGGGGGACCTTACACCGATAAACTCATCTTT. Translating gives CACDTLTGGPYTDKLIF.

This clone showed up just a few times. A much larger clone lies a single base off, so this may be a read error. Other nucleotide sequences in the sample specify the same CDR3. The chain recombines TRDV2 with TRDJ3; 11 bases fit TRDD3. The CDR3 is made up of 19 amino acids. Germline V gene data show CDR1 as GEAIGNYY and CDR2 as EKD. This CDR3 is CACDRGLLGDIGDTRQMFF. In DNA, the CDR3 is TGTGCCTGTGACCGGGGTTTACTGGGGGATATCGGGGACACACGACAGATGTTTTTC.

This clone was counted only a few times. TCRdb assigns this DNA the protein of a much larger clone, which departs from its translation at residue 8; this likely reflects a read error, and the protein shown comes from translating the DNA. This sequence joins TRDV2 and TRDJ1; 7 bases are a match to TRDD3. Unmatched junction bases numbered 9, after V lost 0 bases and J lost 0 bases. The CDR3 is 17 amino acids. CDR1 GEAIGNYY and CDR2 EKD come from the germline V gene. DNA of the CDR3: TGTGCCTGTGACACCCTGGGGGGTCGGGGGTACACCGATAAACTCATCTTT. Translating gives CACDTLGGRGYTDKLIF.

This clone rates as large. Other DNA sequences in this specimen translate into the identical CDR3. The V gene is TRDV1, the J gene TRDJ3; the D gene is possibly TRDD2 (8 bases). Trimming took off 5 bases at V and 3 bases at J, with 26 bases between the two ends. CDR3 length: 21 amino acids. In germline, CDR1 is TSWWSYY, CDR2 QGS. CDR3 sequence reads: CALGSSYVWGDRGWDTRQMFF. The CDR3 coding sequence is TGTGCTCTTGGGTCTTCCTACGTTTGGGGGGATCGTGGCTGGGACACCCGACAGATGTTTTTC.

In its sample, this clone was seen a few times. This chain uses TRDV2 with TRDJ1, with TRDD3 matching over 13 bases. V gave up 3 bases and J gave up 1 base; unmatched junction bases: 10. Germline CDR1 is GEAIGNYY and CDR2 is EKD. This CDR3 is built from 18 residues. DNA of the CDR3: TGTGCCTGTGACTTCCTCCGGACTGGGGGATACGTCACCGATAAACTCATCTTT. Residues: CACDFLRTGGYVTDKLIF.

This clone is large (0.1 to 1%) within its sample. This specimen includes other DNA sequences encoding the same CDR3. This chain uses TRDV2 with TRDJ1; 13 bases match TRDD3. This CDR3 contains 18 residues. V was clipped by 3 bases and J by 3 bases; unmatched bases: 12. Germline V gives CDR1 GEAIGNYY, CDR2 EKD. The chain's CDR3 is CACDYTGGYEGHPDKLIF. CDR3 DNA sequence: TGTGCCTGTGACTACACTGGGGGATACGAGGGGCATCCCGATAAACTCATCTTT.

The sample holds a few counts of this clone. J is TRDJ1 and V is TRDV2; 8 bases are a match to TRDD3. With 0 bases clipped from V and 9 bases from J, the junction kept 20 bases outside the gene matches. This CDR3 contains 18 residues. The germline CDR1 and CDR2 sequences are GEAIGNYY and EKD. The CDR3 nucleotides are TGTGCCTGTGACACCGTAATTTATCAGGAGAAGGGGGATAGGGAACTCATCTTT. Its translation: CACDTVIYQEKGDRELIF.

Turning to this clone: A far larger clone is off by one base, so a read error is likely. CDR3 residues: CACDSVLDPLGDTAAQLFF. In nucleotides, the CDR3 is TGTGCCTGTGACTCCGTCCTAGACCCCCTGGGGGATACGGCGGCACAACTCTTCTTT. This chain joins TRDV2 and TRDJ2, with 12 bases that match TRDD3. The CDR3 totals 19 residues. Trimming took 3 bases from V and 8 from J; bases not matched to a gene: 18. Germline assignment: CDR1 GEAIGNYY and CDR2 EKD.

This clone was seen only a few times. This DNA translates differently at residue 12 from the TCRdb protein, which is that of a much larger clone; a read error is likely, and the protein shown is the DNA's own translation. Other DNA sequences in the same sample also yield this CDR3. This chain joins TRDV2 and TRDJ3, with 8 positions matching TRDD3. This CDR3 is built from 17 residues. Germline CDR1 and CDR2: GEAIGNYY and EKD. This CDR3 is CACDTLGDGRDARQMFF. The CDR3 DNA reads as TGTGCCTGTGACACTTTGGGGGATGGCCGGGACGCCCGACAGATGTTTTTC.

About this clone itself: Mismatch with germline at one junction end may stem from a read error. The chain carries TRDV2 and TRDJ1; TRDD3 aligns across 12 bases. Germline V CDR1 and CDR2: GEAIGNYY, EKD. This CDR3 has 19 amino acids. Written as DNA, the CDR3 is TGTGCCTGTGACACCCTTCATCCCCCACTGGGGGATACTACCGATAAGCTCATCTTT. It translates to CACDTLHPPLGDTTDKLIF.

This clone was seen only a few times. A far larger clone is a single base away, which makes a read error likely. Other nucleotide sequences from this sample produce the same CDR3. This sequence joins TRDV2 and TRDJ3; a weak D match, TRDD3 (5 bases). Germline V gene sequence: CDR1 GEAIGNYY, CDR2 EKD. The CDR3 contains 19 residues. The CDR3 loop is CACDTVLGSSSWDTRQMFF. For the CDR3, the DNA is TGTGCCTGTGACACAGTCCTGGGATCAAGCTCCTGGGACACCCGGCAGATGTTTTTC.

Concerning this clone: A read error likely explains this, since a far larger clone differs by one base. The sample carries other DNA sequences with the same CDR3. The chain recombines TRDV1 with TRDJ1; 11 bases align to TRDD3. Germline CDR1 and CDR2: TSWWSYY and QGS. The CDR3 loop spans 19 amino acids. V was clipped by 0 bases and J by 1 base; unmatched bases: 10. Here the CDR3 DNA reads TGTGCTCTTGGGGAACTCTCCTTCTCTTGGGGGATACGCACCGATAAACTCATCTTT. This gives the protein CALGELSFSWGIRTDKLIF.

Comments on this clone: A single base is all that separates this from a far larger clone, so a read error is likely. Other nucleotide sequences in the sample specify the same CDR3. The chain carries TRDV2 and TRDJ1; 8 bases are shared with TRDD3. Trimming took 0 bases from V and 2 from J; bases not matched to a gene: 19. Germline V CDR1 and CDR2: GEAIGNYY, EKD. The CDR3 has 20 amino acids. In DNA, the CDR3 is TGTGCCTGTGACACCGTTGGTAGTACTGGGGGGTACAAGTTTACCGATAAACTCATCTTT. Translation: CACDTVGSTGGYKFTDKLIF.

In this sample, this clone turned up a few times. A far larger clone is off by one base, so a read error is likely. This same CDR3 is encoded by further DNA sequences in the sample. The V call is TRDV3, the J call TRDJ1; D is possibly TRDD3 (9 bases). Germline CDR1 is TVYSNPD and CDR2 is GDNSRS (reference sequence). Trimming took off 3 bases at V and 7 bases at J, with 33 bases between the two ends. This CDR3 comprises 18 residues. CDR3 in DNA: TGTGCCTTAGGTCCGTACTTCCTACGGGGATACGCCCAAGGTAAACTCATCTTT. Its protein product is CALGPYFLRGYAQGKLIF. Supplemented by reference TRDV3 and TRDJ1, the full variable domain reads CDKVTQSSPDQTVASGSEVVLLCTYDTVYSNPDLFWYRIRPDYSFQFVFYGDNSRSEGADFTQGRFSVKHILTQKAFHLVISPVRTEDSATYYCALGPYFLRGYAQGKLIFGKGTRVTVEP.

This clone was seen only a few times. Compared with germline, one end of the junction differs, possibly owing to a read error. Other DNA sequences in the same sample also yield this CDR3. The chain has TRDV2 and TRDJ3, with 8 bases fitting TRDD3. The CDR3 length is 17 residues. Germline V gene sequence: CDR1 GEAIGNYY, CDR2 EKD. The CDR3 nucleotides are TGTGCCTGTGACACCTTGGGGGATGGCCGGGACGCCCGACAGATGTTTTTC. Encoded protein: CACDTLGDGRDARQMFF.

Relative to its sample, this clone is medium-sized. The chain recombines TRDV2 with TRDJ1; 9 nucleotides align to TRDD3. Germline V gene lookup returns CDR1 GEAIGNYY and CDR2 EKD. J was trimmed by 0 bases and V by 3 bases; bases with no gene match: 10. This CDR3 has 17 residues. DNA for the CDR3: TGTGCCTGTGACGATCTAGGGGGGATACCTAACACCGATAAACTCATCTTT. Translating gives CACDDLGGIPNTDKLIF.

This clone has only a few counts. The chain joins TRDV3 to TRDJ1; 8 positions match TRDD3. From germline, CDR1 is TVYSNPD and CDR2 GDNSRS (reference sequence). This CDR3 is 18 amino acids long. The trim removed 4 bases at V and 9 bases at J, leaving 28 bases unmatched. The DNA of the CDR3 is TGTGCCTCCCCTCCCTCCGCGACTACTGGGGGGGGCCTCCTAGAACTCATCTTT. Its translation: CASPPSATTGGGLLELIF.

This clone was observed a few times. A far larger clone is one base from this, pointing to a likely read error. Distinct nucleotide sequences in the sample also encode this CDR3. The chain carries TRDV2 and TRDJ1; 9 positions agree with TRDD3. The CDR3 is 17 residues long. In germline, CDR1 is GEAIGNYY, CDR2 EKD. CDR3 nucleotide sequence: TGTGCCTGCGACACTTTGACTGGGGGACCTTACACCGATAAACTCATCTTT. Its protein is CACDTLTGGPYTDKLIF.

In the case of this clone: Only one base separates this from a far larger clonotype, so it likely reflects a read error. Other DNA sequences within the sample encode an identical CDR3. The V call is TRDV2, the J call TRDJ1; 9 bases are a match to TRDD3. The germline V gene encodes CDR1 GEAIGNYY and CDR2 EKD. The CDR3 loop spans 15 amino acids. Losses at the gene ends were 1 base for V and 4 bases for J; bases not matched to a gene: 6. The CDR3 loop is CACDTVGDTGDKLIF. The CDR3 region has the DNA TGTGCCTGTGACACTGTAGGGGATACGGGCGATAAACTCATCTTT.

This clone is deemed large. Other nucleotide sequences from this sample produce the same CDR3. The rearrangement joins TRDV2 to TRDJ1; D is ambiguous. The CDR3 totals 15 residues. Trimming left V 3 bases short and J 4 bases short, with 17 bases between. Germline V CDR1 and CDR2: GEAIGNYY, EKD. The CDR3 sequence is CACDAVSLRNDKLIF. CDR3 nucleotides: TGTGCCTGTGACGCTGTAAGTCTCAGAAACGATAAACTCATCTTT.

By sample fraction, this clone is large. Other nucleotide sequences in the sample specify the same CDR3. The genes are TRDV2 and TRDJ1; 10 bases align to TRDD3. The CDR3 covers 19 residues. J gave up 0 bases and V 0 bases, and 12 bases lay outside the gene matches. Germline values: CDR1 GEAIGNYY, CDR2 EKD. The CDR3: CACDTLRTGGSRDTDKLIF. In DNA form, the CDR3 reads TGTGCCTGTGACACCTTACGTACTGGGGGATCGAGAGACACCGATAAACTCATCTTT.

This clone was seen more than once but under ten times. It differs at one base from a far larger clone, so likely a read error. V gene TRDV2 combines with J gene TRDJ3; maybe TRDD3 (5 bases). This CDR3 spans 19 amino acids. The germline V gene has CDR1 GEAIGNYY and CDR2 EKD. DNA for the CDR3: TGTGCCCGTGACACAGTCCTGGGATCAAGCTCCTGGGACACCCGACAGATGTTTTTC. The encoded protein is CARDTVLGSSSWDTRQMFF.

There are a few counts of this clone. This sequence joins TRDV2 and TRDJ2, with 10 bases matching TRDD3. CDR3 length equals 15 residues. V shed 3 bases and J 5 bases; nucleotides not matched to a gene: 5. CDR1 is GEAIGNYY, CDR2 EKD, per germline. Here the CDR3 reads CACDSLLGDTAQLFF. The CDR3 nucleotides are TGTGCCTGTGACTCACTACTGGGGGATACAGCACAACTCTTCTTT.

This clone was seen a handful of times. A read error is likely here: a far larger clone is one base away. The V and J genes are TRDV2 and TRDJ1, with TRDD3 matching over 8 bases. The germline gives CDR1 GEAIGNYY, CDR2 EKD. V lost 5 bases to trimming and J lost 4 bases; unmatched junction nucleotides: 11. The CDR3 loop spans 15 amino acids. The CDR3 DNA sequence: TGTGCCTGTGGCACAATGGGGGATGGCGGCGATAAACTCATCTTT. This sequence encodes CACGTMGDGGDKLIF.

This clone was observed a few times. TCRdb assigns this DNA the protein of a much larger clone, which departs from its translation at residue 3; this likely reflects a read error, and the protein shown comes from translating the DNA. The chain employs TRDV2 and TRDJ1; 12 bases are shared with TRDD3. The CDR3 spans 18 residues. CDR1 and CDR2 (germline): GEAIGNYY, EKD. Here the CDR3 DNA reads TGTGCCCGTGACACCCTTACTGGGGGATACCCTTACACCGATAAACTCATCTTT. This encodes CARDTLTGGYPYTDKLIF.

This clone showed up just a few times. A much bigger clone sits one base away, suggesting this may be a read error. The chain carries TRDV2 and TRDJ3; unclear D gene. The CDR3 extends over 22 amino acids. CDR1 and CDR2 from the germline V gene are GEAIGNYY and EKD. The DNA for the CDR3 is TGTGCCCGTGACACCGGAAACCTCAAATCCCCCTCCGACTCCTGGGACACCCGACAGATGTTTTTC. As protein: CARDTGNLKSPSDSWDTRQMFF.

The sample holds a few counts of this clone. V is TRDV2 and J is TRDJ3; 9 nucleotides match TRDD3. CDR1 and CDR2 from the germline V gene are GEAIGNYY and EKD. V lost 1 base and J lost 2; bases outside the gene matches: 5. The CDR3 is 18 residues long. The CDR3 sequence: CACDTAMGDTWDTRQMFF. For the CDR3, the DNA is TGTGCCTGTGACACAGCCATGGGGGATACCTGGGACACCCGACAGATGTTTTTC.

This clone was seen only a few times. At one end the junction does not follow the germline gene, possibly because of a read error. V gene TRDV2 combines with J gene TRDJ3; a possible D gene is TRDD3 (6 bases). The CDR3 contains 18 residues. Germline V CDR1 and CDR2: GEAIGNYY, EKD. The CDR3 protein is CACDTGSAASWGTRQMFF. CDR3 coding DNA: TGTGCCTGTGACACCGGTTCCGCCGCCTCCTGGGGCACCCGACAGATGTTTTTC.

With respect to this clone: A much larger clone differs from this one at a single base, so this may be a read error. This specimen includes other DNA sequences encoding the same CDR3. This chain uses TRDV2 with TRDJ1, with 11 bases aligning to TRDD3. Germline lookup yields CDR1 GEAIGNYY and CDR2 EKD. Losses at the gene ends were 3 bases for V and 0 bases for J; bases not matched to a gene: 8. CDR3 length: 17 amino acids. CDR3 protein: CACDSVSGGYHTDKLIF. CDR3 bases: TGTGCCTGTGACTCGGTGTCTGGGGGATACCACACCGATAAACTCATCTTT.